Detailed here is one TCR beta chain. Its antigen is as yet unknown. This likely comes from a read error, as the CDR3 has no conserved phenylalanine or tryptophan at its end. TCRdb called the reads again in MiXCR, with one record for every CDR3 protein. This table has a few hundred thousand distinct CDR3 sequences, about 40% appearing once. This entry belongs to a study of T cell repertoires in cytomegalovirus infection. The CDR3 contains 14 residues. The germline gives CDR1 SGHTA, CDR2 FQGNSA. After removal of 7 bases from V and 7 bases from J, the junction contained 10 bases not matched to a gene. This clonotype was sampled from a human donor in good health (CMV status not recorded). Some clones in this sample may be carry-over from other donors' samples. The rearrangement links TRBV7-2 to TRBJ2-5; 9 bases match TRBD2. Sample: cultured PBMCs, taken from culture after CMV antigen stimulation. The CDR3 protein is CASKRREGRWTQYL. CDR3 DNA sequence: TGTGCCAGCAAAAGGCGGGAGGGCCGTTGGACCCAGTACCTC.